The T cell receptor beta chain described here comes from a study of radiotherapy plus CTLA-4 blockade in lung cancer. On the study more broadly: Objective responses were recorded in roughly 17% of patients, with disease control recorded in less than 40%.

The V and J ends lost 0 bases and 0 bases respectively, with 6 bases between them. Germline CDR1 and CDR2: MGHRA and YSYEKL. The CDR3 contains 15 residues. TCRdb keeps only in-frame clones here, not all; method: immunoSEQ multiplex PCR. The sample comprises around 49,000 clones, 85% of which are singletons, and 25% to 30% rests with the top ten. This TCR was recovered from a human donor with non-small cell lung cancer whose response to radiotherapy plus ipilimumab could not be evaluated. Sequences were derived from peripheral blood, sampled from a patient treated with radiotherapy plus ipilimumab. The genes are TRBV4-1 and TRBJ1-5, with D hard to call. CDR3 sequence: CASSQDYASNQPQHF. DNA of the CDR3: TGCGCCAGCAGCCAAGACTATGCTAGCAATCAGCCCCAGCATTTT.